Below, 8 T cell receptor beta chains from the same sample are listed, as sequenced in a study of monozygotic twins with inflammatory bowel disease. Reanalyzing the 5' RACE reads, TCRdb keeps one entry per CDR3 protein, without DNA. The table for this sample gives over 150,000 distinct CDR3 sequences. The sample comprised blood. These receptor sequences come from a human donor with ulcerative colitis or Crohn's disease, or a healthy co-twin of an affected twin (not recorded which).

The V call is TRBV6-6, the J call TRBJ2-2. CDR3 size: 14 residues. Germline CDR1 reads MNHNY; CDR2 reads SVGAGI (reference sequence). CDR3: CATSIRLSTGELFF.

This rearrangement joins TRBV5-1 to TRBJ1-4; TCRdb's assignment of TRBD1 cannot be checked, as there is no DNA. CDR1 and CDR2 from the germline V gene are SGHRS and YFSETQ. The CDR3 length is 14 residues. The CDR3 loop is CASMVDSGNEKLFF. Full variable domain (missing parts from reference TRBV5-1 and TRBJ1-4): KAGVTQTPRYLIKTRGQQVTLSCSPISGHRSVSWYQQTPGQGLQFLFEYFSETQRNKGNFPGRFSGRQFSNSRSEMNVSTLELGDSALYLCASMVDSGNEKLFFGSGTQLSVL.

The chain couples TRBV13 to TRBJ2-2; TCRdb's assignment of TRBD2 cannot be checked, as there is no DNA. CDR3 length equals 14 residues. CDR1 is PRHDT and CDR2 is FYEKMQ in the germline V gene (reference sequence). The CDR3 loop is CASSLGAGTGELFF.

The chain links TRBV20-1 to TRBJ2-1; the D call from TCRdb, TRBD2, cannot be confirmed without DNA. CDR3 length equals 11 residues. The germline V gene encodes CDR1 DFQATT and CDR2 SNEGSKA (reference sequence). CDR3 amino acids: CSRREYNEQFF.

This chain connects TRBV20-1 to TRBJ1-1; absent DNA, TCRdb's TRBD1 call cannot be checked. The germline V gene has CDR1 DFQATT and CDR2 SNEGSKA (reference sequence). This CDR3 spans 11 amino acids. The CDR3 reads CSARGTVEAFF.

V and J are TRBV27 and TRBJ1-2. The CDR3 contains 13 residues. Per germline, CDR1 MNHEY and CDR2 SMNVEV (reference sequence). The CDR3: CASSLSSENGYTF.

The chain uses TRBV4-2 and TRBJ1-1. The length of the CDR3 is 16 residues. Germline V CDR1 and CDR2: LGHNA, YNFKEQ. The CDR3 protein is CASSQERGGQGTEAFF.

The V and J genes are TRBV7-2 and TRBJ1-1; with no DNA, the TCRdb D assignment of TRBD1 cannot be verified. In germline, CDR1 is SGHTA, CDR2 FQGNSA. CDR3 size: 17 residues. The CDR3 reads CASSTLTGWKGNTEAFF. Supplemented by reference TRBV7-2 and TRBJ1-1, the full variable domain reads GAGVSQSPSNKVTEKGKDVELRCDPISGHTALYWYRQSLGQGLEFLIYFQGNSAPDKSGLPSDRFSAERTGGSVSTLTIQRTQQEDSAVYLCASSTLTGWKGNTEAFFGQGTRLTVV.